The 10 T cell receptor beta chains reported below all come from one sample, sequenced in a study of cytomegalovirus exposure and HLA in healthy donors. PCR employed 60 Vbeta and 13 Jbeta primers. Sequenced by immunoSEQ multiplex PCR; TCRdb stores in-frame clones only, minus some. The top ten hold 2.5% of the sample, which has 150,000 to 200,000 clones, approximately 72% seen once. The sequencing sample was made of PBMCs. The receptors here all came from a human donor in good health.

This clone was seen more than once but under ten times. The chain recombines TRBV11-2 with TRBJ2-1; TRBD1 agrees at 7 bases. V shed 5 bases and J 7 bases; nucleotides not matched to a gene: 8. The CDR3 sequence is 14 residues long. Germline V gene sequence: CDR1 SGHAT, CDR2 FQNNGV. Written as DNA, the CDR3 is TGTGCCAGCAGCAGAGGGGGCGTAAGAAATGAGCAGTTCTTC. It yields the protein CASSRGGVRNEQFF.

J is TRBJ1-5 and V is TRBV5-8; D ambiguous. The germline V gene has CDR1 SGHTS and CDR2 YDEGEE. CDR3 size: 14 residues. The germline V and J ends were trimmed by 0 bases and 7 bases, with 11 bases remaining between them. This chain's CDR3 is CASSLEDSNQPQHF. CDR3 bases: TGTGCCAGCAGCTTGGAGGACTCGAACCAGCCCCAGCATTTT. The full variable domain, its missing parts supplied by reference TRBV5-8 and TRBJ1-5, is EAGVTQSPTHLIKTRGQQATLRCSPISGHTSVYWYQQALGLGLQFLLWYDEGEERNRGNFPPRFSGRQFPNYSSELNVNALELEDSALYLCASSLEDSNQPQHFGDGTRLSIL.

J is TRBJ2-5 and V is TRBV11-2; 7 nucleotides match TRBD1. Germline values: CDR1 SGHAT, CDR2 FQNNGV. The CDR3 loop spans 13 amino acids. With 7 bases clipped from V and 3 bases from J, the junction kept 5 bases outside the gene matches. The CDR3 DNA follows: TGTGCCAGCACCCAAGACAGGGAAGAGACCCAGTACTTC. Its translation is CASTQDREETQYF.

The V gene is TRBV19, the J gene TRBJ2-7; 7 bases fit TRBD1. The CDR3 is made up of 17 amino acids. The germline V gene encodes CDR1 LNHDA and CDR2 SQIVND (reference sequence). J lost 0 bases, V lost 3 bases, and 11 bases had no gene match. The CDR3 bases are TGTGCCAGTAGTATCGGGTCAGGGGGAAAGATCTCCTACGAGCAGTACTTC. This codes for CASSIGSGGKISYEQYF.

The chain carries TRBV5-5 and TRBJ1-2; a possible D gene is TRBD1 (6 bases). Germline values: CDR1 SGHKS, CDR2 YYEKEE (reference sequence). The CDR3 is 13 residues long. Trimming pared 0 bases from V and 7 bases from J, leaving 10 bases between. The CDR3 coding sequence is TGTGCCAGCAGCTTGGGGGCAGGGGTTGGCTACACCTTC. Translated: CASSLGAGVGYTF.

This clone was seen a single time. J is TRBJ1-3 and V is TRBV7-8, with D uncertain. V was pared by 1 base and J by 2 bases, with 12 bases between. Germline V gene sequence: CDR1 SGHVS, CDR2 FQNEAQ. The CDR3 runs 16 residues. As DNA, the CDR3 is TGTGCCAGCAGCTTAGGAGAAGGCCAGGCTGGAAACACCATATATTTT. Protein product: CASSLGEGQAGNTIYF.

V gene TRBV7-2 combines with J gene TRBJ2-1; 7 nucleotides line up with TRBD1. The CDR3 covers 14 residues. Germline CDR1 and CDR2: SGHTA and FQGNSA. V lost 5 bases and J lost 9; bases outside the gene matches: 10. The CDR3 reads CASSPRGGLLEQFF. For the CDR3, the DNA is TGTGCCAGCAGCCCACGAGGGGGCCTCCTTGAGCAGTTCTTC.

The chain carries TRBV10-3 and TRBJ1-4, with 10 bases identical to TRBD1. The CDR3 spans 14 residues. Trimming at V came to 4 bases and at J to 6 bases, leaving 2 bases not matched to a gene. Germline V lookup: CDR1 ENHRY, CDR2 SYGVKD. The CDR3 bases are TGTGCCATCAGTGCCGGGACAGGGGATGAAAAACTGTTTTTT. The encoded protein is CAISAGTGDEKLFF.

The V and J genes are TRBV10-1 and TRBJ1-1; possibly TRBD1 for D (6 bases). The CDR3 totals 13 residues. From germline, CDR1 is WNHNN and CDR2 SYGVQD (reference sequence). V lost 6 bases, J lost 5 bases, and 13 bases lay in between. The CDR3 spells CASRSGEGTEAFF. The CDR3 DNA follows: TGCGCCAGCAGATCAGGGGAAGGTACTGAAGCTTTCTTT.

This clone was counted a few times. V usage is TRBV6-5 and J usage is TRBJ2-3; 9 nucleotides match TRBD1. The length of the CDR3 is 13 residues. J was trimmed by 6 bases and V by 8 bases; bases with no gene match: 6. Per germline, CDR1 MNHEY and CDR2 SVGAGI. The CDR3 nucleotides read TGTGCCAGCCGACAGGGGGGATCCGATACGCAGTATTTT. Translating it yields CASRQGGSDTQYF.